What follows are 20 T cell receptor beta chains derived from one specimen sequenced in a study of T cell repertoires in cytomegalovirus infection. Each CDR3 protein gets one entry after TCRdb re-called the reads with MiXCR. Here the sample spans roughly 77,000 distinct CDR3 sequences, over 3.5% being singletons. Sequencing input: PBMCs. These receptors all stem from a human donor in good health (CMV status not recorded). Some clones in this sample may be carry-over from other donors' samples.

The chain recombines TRBV7-2 with TRBJ1-2, with 9 bases matching TRBD1. CDR1 is SGHTA and CDR2 is FQGNSA in the germline V gene. CDR3 length equals 14 residues. V shed 5 bases and J 8 bases; nucleotides not matched to a gene: 9. CDR3: CASSQRDRALGYTF. In DNA form, the CDR3 reads TGTGCCAGCAGCCAACGGGACAGGGCACTCGGCTACACCTTC.

As regards this clonotype: One base away lies a much larger clone, so this may be a sequencing read error. The V call is TRBV2, the J call TRBJ2-3; 9 positions match TRBD2. CDR1 and CDR2 from the germline V gene are SNHLY and FYNNEI. The CDR3 covers 15 residues. The CDR3 DNA follows: TGTGCCAGCAGCGTGACTAGCGGAAGCATAGATACGCAGTATTTT. This gives the protein CASSVTSGSIDTQYF.

This clonotype was observed many times. The V call is TRBV7-2, the J call TRBJ2-5; no clear D gene. The V gene lost 1 base and the J gene lost 0 bases, with 15 bases spanning the gap. Germline CDR1 and CDR2: SGHTA and FQGNSA. CDR3 length: 17 amino acids. CDR3 sequence reads: CASSLEVLTAYQETQYF. The CDR3 region has the DNA TGTGCCAGCAGCTTAGAGGTGCTTACCGCGTACCAAGAGACCCAGTACTTC.

Many counts were recorded for this clonotype. DNA for the CDR3: TGTGCCAGCAGCTTGCGACCCGACTCCTACAATGAGCAGTTCTTC. Its translation is CASSLRPDSYNEQFF. The chain is built from TRBV11-1 and TRBJ2-1; D call uncertain. Germline V CDR1 and CDR2: SGHAT, FQDESV (reference sequence). This CDR3 region has 15 residues. V shed 3 bases and J shed 0 bases, with 9 bases lying between them.

At least ten counts were recorded for this clonotype. The chain joins TRBV7-8 to TRBJ2-4, with D hard to call. CDR3 length: 16 residues. Germline assignment: CDR1 SGHVS and CDR2 FQNEAQ. V was pared by 5 bases and J by 0 bases, with 14 bases between. The chain's CDR3 is CASSPRVGVAKNIQYF. CDR3 nucleotides: TGTGCCAGCAGCCCTCGAGTTGGGGTAGCCAAAAACATTCAGTACTTC.

Many counts were recorded for this clonotype. CDR3 nucleotides: TGTGCCAGCAGCTTAGGGGACTATCACAATGAGCAGTTCTTC. This sequence encodes CASSLGDYHNEQFF. The chain links TRBV7-2 to TRBJ2-1; 7 nucleotides align to TRBD2. V was clipped by 1 base and J by 5 bases; unmatched bases: 2. Germline V lookup: CDR1 SGHTA, CDR2 FQGNSA. The CDR3 consists of 14 residues.

This clonotype was counted many times. The J gene is TRBJ1-5, the V gene TRBV7-2; a possible D gene is TRBD1 (6 bases). The CDR3 is made up of 14 amino acids. Germline CDR1 is SGHTA and CDR2 is FQGNSA. Deletions cut 1 base from V and 6 bases from J, with 10 bases between. This chain's CDR3 is CASSLDRAGQPQHF. CDR3 nucleotide sequence: TGTGCCAGCAGCTTAGACAGGGCTGGTCAGCCCCAGCATTTT.

This clonotype was picked up many times. V usage is TRBV7-2 and J usage is TRBJ1-3, with D perhaps matching TRBD1 (5 bases). The ends were cut back, 1 base at V and 4 bases at J, with 14 bases in the middle. The germline V gene has CDR1 SGHTA and CDR2 FQGNSA. This CDR3 spans 16 amino acids. CDR3 region: CASSLVSGSRGNTIYF. As DNA, the CDR3 is TGTGCCAGCAGCTTAGTTTCAGGGTCGAGGGGAAACACCATATATTTT.

This clonotype came up many times. V and J are TRBV7-2 and TRBJ2-1; tentative D call: TRBD2 (5 bases). Germline loops: CDR1 SGHTA, CDR2 FQGNSA. There are 18 residues in the CDR3. V lost 1 base to trimming and J lost 0 bases, with 16 bases between them. The CDR3 nucleotides are TGTGCCAGCAGCTTAGAGGATTGGCGGGTTTTCTCCTACAATGAGCAGTTCTTC. It encodes CASSLEDWRVFSYNEQFF.

This clonotype was observed many times. This chain uses TRBV7-2 with TRBJ2-1; D may correspond to TRBD1 or TRBD2 (7 bases each). Trimming left V 2 bases short and J 2 bases short, with 13 bases between. The CDR3 covers 16 residues. Germline CDR1 SGHTA, CDR2 FQGNSA. In DNA, the CDR3 is TGTGCCAGCAGCTTACGGCAGGGGGGGACCTACAATGAGCAGTTCTTC. Amino acids: CASSLRQGGTYNEQFF. The full variable domain, completed using reference TRBV7-2 and TRBJ2-1, is GAGVSQSPSNKVTEKGKDVELRCDPISGHTALYWYRQSLGQGLEFLIYFQGNSAPDKSGLPSDRFSAERTGGSVSTLTIQRTQQEDSAVYLCASSLRQGGTYNEQFFGPGTRLTVL.

This clonotype came up many times. The chain is built from TRBV12-3 or TRBV12-4 and TRBJ2-7, with 10 positions matching TRBD1. The J segment lost 2 bases and the V segment lost 3 bases, leaving 1 base of the junction unmatched. This CDR3 spans 14 amino acids. CDR3 DNA: TGTGCCAGCAGTTTCGGGACAGGGGCCTACGAGCAGTACTTC. Its translation: CASSFGTGAYEQYF.

This clonotype was detected many times. The chain uses TRBV7-2 and TRBJ2-1; 13 nucleotides line up with TRBD2. V shed 2 bases, J shed 5 bases, and the junction held 3 bases outside the gene matches. Germline V gene sequence: CDR1 SGHTA, CDR2 FQGNSA. This CDR3 is built from 16 residues. CDR3 nucleotides: TGTGCCAGCAGCTTACAGGGACTAGCGGGGAACAATGAGCAGTTCTTC. Translation: CASSLQGLAGNNEQFF.

Ten or more counts support this clonotype. The genes are TRBV28 and TRBJ2-1; 10 bases match TRBD2. Germline-derived CDR1 and CDR2 are MDHEN and SYDVKM. This CDR3 region has 15 residues. With V trimmed by 2 bases and J by 8 bases, 6 bases remained unmatched. CDR3 nucleotides: TGTGCCAGCAGTTTAGGGCTAGCGGGAGTCCATGAGCAGTTCTTC. It yields the protein CASSLGLAGVHEQFF. Based on the CDR3 plus reference TRBV28 and TRBJ2-1, the full variable domain is DVKVTQSSRYLVKRTGEKVFLECVQDMDHENMFWYRQDPGLGLRLIYFSYDVKMKEKGDIPEGYSVSREKKERFSLILESASTNQTSMYLCASSLGLAGVHEQFFGPGTRLTVL.

For the CDR3, the DNA is TGTGCCAGCTGGAGACTAGGAGGGTTCACCGGGGAGCTGTTTTTT. This translates into CASWRLGGFTGELFF. This chain links TRBV6-8 with TRBJ2-2; possible D gene TRBD2, 6 bases. Looked up from germline, CDR1 is MNHGY and CDR2 is SAAAGT. V lost 8 bases and J 4 bases, leaving 17 bases between the germline ends. This CDR3 has 15 residues.

This clonotype was observed many times. This chain joins TRBV7-9 and TRBJ2-1; TRBD2 matches at 8 bases. V lost 6 bases to trimming and J lost 7 bases; unmatched junction nucleotides: 5. The CDR3 extends over 13 amino acids. The germline V gene encodes CDR1 SEHNR and CDR2 FQNEAQ (reference sequence). The CDR3 DNA sequence: TGTGCCAGCAGGCCCGCGGGGGGAAATGAGCAGTTCTTC. Amino acids: CASRPAGGNEQFF.

As to this clonotype: This clone may be a read error of a much larger clone one base away. This chain uses TRBV11-2 with TRBJ1-2; no reliable D call. CDR3 length: 14 amino acids. The germline V and J ends were trimmed by 5 bases and 6 bases, with 16 bases remaining between them. CDR1 and CDR2 from the germline V gene are SGHAT and FQNNGV. The CDR3 reads CASSPSSVGNGYTF. CDR3 DNA: TGTGCCAGCAGCCCCAGCTCTGTTGGGAATGGCTACACCTTC.

Ten or more counts support this clonotype. The chain joins TRBV19 to TRBJ2-6; D unclear. Germline-derived CDR1 and CDR2 are LNHDA and SQIVND (reference sequence). CDR3 length equals 17 residues. The V gene lost 5 bases and the J gene lost 0 bases, with 14 bases spanning the gap. The CDR3 DNA follows: TGTGCCAGTAGTCCAACCTCCCTTAGCTCTGGGGCCAACGTCCTGACTTTC. It is translated as CASSPTSLSSGANVLTF.

At least ten counts were recorded for this clonotype. The CDR3 region has the DNA TGTGCCAGCAGCTTAGCGCCGGGACAGGGTACGGAAAAACTGTTTTTT. Residues: CASSLAPGQGTEKLFF. This chain links TRBV7-6 with TRBJ1-4, with 9 bases matching TRBD1. The CDR3 contains 16 residues. V shed 0 bases, J shed 8 bases, and the junction held 7 bases outside the gene matches. Looked up from germline, CDR1 is SGHVS and CDR2 is FNYEAQ. Filled out from reference TRBV7-6 and TRBJ1-4, the complete variable domain reads GAGVSQSPRYKVTKRGQDVALRCDPISGHVSLYWYRQALGQGPEFLTYFNYEAQQDKSGLPNDRFSAERPEGSISTLTIQRTEQRDSAMYRCASSLAPGQGTEKLFFGSGTQLSVL.

This clonotype was picked up many times. The genes are TRBV7-2 and TRBJ1-5; D possibly corresponds to TRBD1 (6 bases). Trimming shortened V by 4 bases and J by 0 bases, and 13 bases separated the two germline ends. The CDR3 sequence is 16 residues long. Germline lookup yields CDR1 SGHTA and CDR2 FQGNSA. The CDR3 nucleotides are TGTGCCAGCAGCTCCCAGGGGCCATATAGCAATCAGCCCCAGCATTTT. Residues: CASSSQGPYSNQPQHF.

This clonotype has a count of ten or more. The genes are TRBV28 and TRBJ2-1; D is possibly TRBD2 (5 bases). Trimming removed 5 bases at V and 7 bases at J, with 18 bases between. Looked up from germline, CDR1 is MDHEN and CDR2 is SYDVKM. The CDR3 runs to 15 residues. The DNA for the CDR3 is TGTGCCAGCAGTCCGAGGACTCACCCTGAGAATGAGCAGTTCTTC. Its translation is CASSPRTHPENEQFF.